Listed below are T cell receptor beta chains from one sample, sequenced in a study of OX40 agonist ivuxolimab in advanced cancers. The table came from immunoSEQ multiplex PCR; TCRdb's copy has only in-frame clones and leaves some out. This sample has 50,000 to 65,000 clones; 65% to 85% occur once, and the top ten carry about 1%. Sequenced here: CD4+ or CD8+ T cells sorted from blood, sampled in a trial of the OX40 agonist ivuxolimab. These receptors all stem from an adult with an advanced solid tumor such as melanoma, head and neck, liver or kidney cancer. The CDR3 runs from the conserved cysteine through the conserved F or W. A D gene is named only where the DNA matches it firmly. Not every row has a clone size; where given, it reads once, few, many or a size class.

>TRBV6-1|-|TRBJ2-5|-
TGTGCCAGCAGTGAGGAAGTAAGGGAGACCCAGTACTTC
CASSEEVRETQYF
>TRBV19|-|TRBJ1-2|-
TGTGCCAGTAGTATTGAGCTACACTATGGCTACACCTTC
CASSIELHYGYTF
>TRBV15|TRBD1|TRBJ1-5|-
TGTGCCACCAGCAGAGATGAGGGGGCCAGAAATCAGCCCCAGCATTTT
CATSRDEGARNQPQHF
>TRBV6-1|TRBD1|TRBJ1-2|-
TGTGCCAGCAACACAGGGGCGGAAAACTATGGCTACACCTTC
CASNTGAENYGYTF
>TRBV5-4|-|TRBJ1-1|-
TGTGCCAGCAGCTTGAGAAACACTGAAGCTTTCTTT
CASSLRNTEAFF
>TRBV5-1|TRBD1|TRBJ2-1|-
TGCGCCAGCAGCTTGTCAGTAGTCCGGACAGGGTACAATGAGCAGTTCTTC
CASSLSVVRTGYNEQFF
>TRBV10-2|-|TRBJ2-7|-
TGCGCCAGCAGTGAGTCGCGGAGGATCTACGAGCAGTACTTC
CASSESRRIYEQYF
>TRBV29-1|TRBD1|TRBJ1-2|-
TGCAGCGTTGAACGGGCGAGGCGGGACAGGACTACGGATGGCTACACCTTC
CSVERARRDRTTDGYTF
>TRBV28|-|TRBJ2-5|-
TGTGCCAGCAGTTTCGGCCAGGTCCAAGAGACCCAGTACTTC
CASSFGQVQETQYF
>TRBV29-1|-|TRBJ1-2|-
TGCAGCGTTGAAGCCTGGGACAACTATGGCTACACCTTC
CSVEAWDNYGYTF
>TRBV10-3|-|TRBJ1-2|-
TGTGCCATCAGTGAGTCGAACGGCCAGGCGGCCACCTTC
CAISESNGQAATF
>TRBV5-1|TRBD2|TRBJ2-7|once
TGCGCCAGCAGCTGGGAGGGCTACGAGCAGTACTTC
CASSWEGYEQYF
>TRBV9|TRBD2|TRBJ2-3|-
TGTGCCAGCAGCCGCGGACTAGCGGGGAGGTCAGATACGCAGTATTTT
CASSRGLAGRSDTQYF
>TRBV19|TRBD1|TRBJ2-3|-
TGTGCCAGTGTAGAGACGGGACAGGCTTGGGGTACGCAGTATTTT
CASVETGQAWGTQYF
>TRBV5-1|-|TRBJ1-2|-
TGCGCCAGCAGCTTGGATTTGGGCAGGGCGGAGGGCTACACCTTC
CASSLDLGRAEGYTF
>TRBV5-1|-|TRBJ2-5|-
TGCGCCAGCAGCTTTGGGGCCGGGGAGACCCAGTACTTC
CASSFGAGETQYF
>TRBV10-2|-|TRBJ2-7|once
TGCGCCAGCAGACAGGGCGACGAGCAGTACTTC
CASRQGDEQYF
>TRBV5-1|TRBD1|TRBJ1-4|-
TGCGCCAGCAGCGTCTCCGGGACAGGGAATGAAAAACTGTTTTTT
CASSVSGTGNEKLFF
>TRBV27|TRBD2|TRBJ2-1|-
TGTGCCAGCAGGACTAGCGGGGGGCCCTACAATGAGCAGTTCTTC
CASRTSGGPYNEQFF
>TRBV7-2|-|TRBJ2-5|few
TGTGCCAGCAGCTTTTACAGAAACCAAGAGACCCAGTACTTC
CASSFYRNQETQYF
>TRBV5-4|TRBD1|TRBJ1-1|-
TGTGCCAGCAGCTTGGCTGGACAGGGGGCTGAAGCTTTCTTT
CASSLAGQGAEAFF
>TRBV7-3|TRBD2|TRBJ2-3|-
TGTGCCAGCAGCCTAGCGGGCCGCACAGATACGCAGTATTTT
CASSLAGRTDTQYF
>TRBV19|-|TRBJ1-2|once
TGTGCCAGTAGTATGGAGACTGACTATGGCTACACCTTC
CASSMETDYGYTF
>TRBV7-9|-|TRBJ1-3|-
TGTGCCATCCTTTGGGGCTCTGGAAACACCATATATTTT
CAILWGSGNTIYF
>TRBV30|-|TRBJ1-3|-
TGTGCCCGCCGGAACAGGGAGGGTTCAGGAAACACCATATATTTT
CARRNREGSGNTIYF
>TRBV7-2|TRBD1|TRBJ2-1|-
TGTGCCAGCAGCTTAGCGCGGACAGGGGGAGGGGAGCAGTTCTTC
CASSLARTGGGEQFF
>TRBV5-1|TRBD2|TRBJ2-5|once
TGCGCCAGCAGCTTTAGCGGGGATAAAGAGACCCAGTACTTC
CASSFSGDKETQYF
>TRBV6-1|-|TRBJ1-3|once
TGTGCCAGCAGCCCGGGACACTACTCTGGAAACACCATATATTTT
CASSPGHYSGNTIYF
>TRBV5-6|TRBD2|TRBJ2-7|many
TGTGCCAGCAGCTTAACCGGGACTAGGACCGAGCAGTACTTC
CASSLTGTRTEQYF
>TRBV18|-|TRBJ1-6|-
TGTGCCAGCTCACCACCGATGGGCAGGGTCAATTCACCCCTCCACTTT
CASSPPMGRVNSPLHF
>TRBV7-2|TRBD1|TRBJ2-2|-
TGTGCCAGCAGCAGACCAGTCGACAGGGTGTTTGCCGGGGAGCTGTTTTTT
CASSRPVDRVFAGELFF
>TRBV7-7|TRBD2|TRBJ2-3|-
TGTGCCAGCAGCCCGACTGGACTAGCGGGGGGAGATACGCAGTATTTT
CASSPTGLAGGDTQYF